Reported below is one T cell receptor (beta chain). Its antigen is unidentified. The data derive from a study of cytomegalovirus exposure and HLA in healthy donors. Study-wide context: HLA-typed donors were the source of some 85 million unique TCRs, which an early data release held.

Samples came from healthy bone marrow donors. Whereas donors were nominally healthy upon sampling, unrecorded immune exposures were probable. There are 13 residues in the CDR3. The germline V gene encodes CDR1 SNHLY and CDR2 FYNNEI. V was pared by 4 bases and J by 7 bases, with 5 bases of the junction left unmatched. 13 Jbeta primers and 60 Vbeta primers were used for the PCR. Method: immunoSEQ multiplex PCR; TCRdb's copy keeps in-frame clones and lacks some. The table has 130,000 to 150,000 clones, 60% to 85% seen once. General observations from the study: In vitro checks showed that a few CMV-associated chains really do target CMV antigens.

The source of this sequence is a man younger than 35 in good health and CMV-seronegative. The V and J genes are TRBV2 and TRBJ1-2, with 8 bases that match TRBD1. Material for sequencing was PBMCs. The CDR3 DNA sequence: TGTGCCAGCAGTGTTCAGGGGGCGGGTGGCTACACCTTC. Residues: CASSVQGAGGYTF.